This paragraph reports one T cell receptor beta chain. The assay was immunoSEQ multiplex PCR, and TCRdb's table has in-frame clones only and misses some. The table shows over 60,000 clones, with 87% occurring only once. The sample belongs to a study of radiotherapy plus CTLA-4 blockade in lung cancer. Germline CDR1 reads MDHEN; CDR2 reads SYDVKM. This CDR3 is 15 amino acids long. Trimming pared 2 bases from V and 6 bases from J, leaving 16 bases between. The sequence came from a human donor with non-small cell lung cancer that progressed on radiotherapy plus ipilimumab. This chain links TRBV28 with TRBJ1-1, with no clear D. This material consisted of peripheral blood, taken from a patient treated with radiotherapy plus ipilimumab. The DNA of the CDR3 is TGTGCCAGCAGTTTAGAGCCAAGCCTTGTAGCTGAAGCTTTCTTT. This codes for CASSLEPSLVAEAFF. The full variable domain, in which reference TRBV28 and TRBJ1-1 provide the parts outside the CDR3, is DVKVTQSSRYLVKRTGEKVFLECVQDMDHENMFWYRQDPGLGLRLIYFSYDVKMKEKGDIPEGYSVSREKKERFSLILESASTNQTSMYLCASSLEPSLVAEAFFGQGTRLTVV.